This T cell receptor beta chain was found in a study of cytomegalovirus exposure and HLA in healthy donors. Study details: A preliminary data release comprised roughly 85 million unique TCRs obtained from HLA-typed donors. General study points: Later, an analysis showed that TCR beta chains associated with HLA were more clonally expanded than others that were equally common. A list of about 160 TCR beta chains associated with cytomegalovirus was given.

PCR amplification relied on 60 Vbeta primers (plus 13 Jbeta primers). Method: immunoSEQ multiplex PCR; TCRdb's copy keeps in-frame clones and lacks some. The table has 76,000 or so clones, approximately 79% seen once; the top ten hold roughly 2.5%. A word on this clone: Its antigen is unknown.

This CDR3 comprises 14 residues. Trimming cost V 3 bases and J 4 bases, with 12 bases left between them. The germline V gene has CDR1 ENHRY and CDR2 SYGVKD. The sequenced sample was PBMCs. The TCR originated in a man under 40 in good health and CMV-seronegative. The chain couples TRBV10-3 to TRBJ1-2, with a weak D call TRBD1 (5 bases). The CDR3 DNA sequence: TGTGCCATCAGTGACAAGGGGTCATCCTATGGCTACACCTTC. Translated: CAISDKGSSYGYTF.